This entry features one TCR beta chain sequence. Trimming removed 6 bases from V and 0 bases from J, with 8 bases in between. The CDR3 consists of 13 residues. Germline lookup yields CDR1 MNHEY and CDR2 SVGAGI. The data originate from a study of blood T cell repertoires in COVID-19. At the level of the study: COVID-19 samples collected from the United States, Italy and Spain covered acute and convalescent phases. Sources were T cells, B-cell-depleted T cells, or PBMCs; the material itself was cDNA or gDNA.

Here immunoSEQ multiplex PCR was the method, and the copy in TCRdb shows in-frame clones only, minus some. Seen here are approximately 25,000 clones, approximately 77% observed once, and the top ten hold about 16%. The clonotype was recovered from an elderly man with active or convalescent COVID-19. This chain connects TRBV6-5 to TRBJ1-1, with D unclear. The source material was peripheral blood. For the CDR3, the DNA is TGTGCCAGCAGCTTCCAGGTGAACACTGAAGCTTTCTTT. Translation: CASSFQVNTEAFF.